This T cell receptor beta chain derives from a study of cytomegalovirus exposure and HLA in healthy donors. Study in general: There were 350 to 450 genotyped donors. Of these, 75% to 85% fell in the genetic ancestry cluster associated with self-reported Caucasian donors.

Findings and limits, study-wide: The authors later linked a missense DCLRE1C variant to TCR beta V- and J-gene trimming.

Of note for this clone: The antigen is not known.

The CDR3 is 16 residues long. CDR1 is LNHDA and CDR2 is SQIVND in the germline V gene (reference sequence). The PCR had 60 Vbeta and 13 Jbeta primers. Using immunoSEQ multiplex PCR, the repertoire was profiled, and TCRdb retains in-frame clones only, with some absent. The sample includes 100,000 to 150,000 clones, roughly 80% of them seen just once. This TCR came from a man younger than 45 in good health and CMV-seropositive. The chain links TRBV19 to TRBJ2-5, with 9 positions matching TRBD1. The J call may be wrong; the DNA end is better matched by TRBJ2-7. The specimen sequenced was PBMCs. CDR3 nucleotide sequence: TGTGCCAGTAGTATAGAGGCGGGACAGGGATCCTACGAGCAGTACTTC. Its protein product is CASSIEAGQGSYEQYF.